This is a list of T cell receptor beta chains from one sample in a study of OX40 agonist ivuxolimab in advanced cancers. The repertoire was sequenced with immunoSEQ multiplex PCR; TCRdb's copy has only in-frame clones and lacks some. The table lists 70,000 or so clones, roughly 85% of them singletons. This sample comprised CD4+ or CD8+ T cells sorted from blood, obtained in a trial of the OX40 agonist ivuxolimab. The receptor set was obtained from an adult with an advanced solid tumor such as melanoma, head and neck, liver or kidney cancer. Both conserved end residues are part of each CDR3. A D gene is named only where the DNA matches it firmly. Expanded clones are given a class, and other clones once, few, many or no size at all.

J gene: TRBJ2-4
D gene: -
V gene: TRBV6-1
clone size: -
CDR3 protein: CASSDPLRSSGEKNIQYF
CDR3 DNA: TGTGCCAGCAGTGACCCACTGCGGAGCTCCGGGGAAAAAAACATTCAGTACTTC

J gene: TRBJ2-3
D gene: -
V gene: TRBV19
clone size: -
CDR3 protein: CASRKVDRWGRISTDTQYF
CDR3 DNA: TGTGCCAGCCGAAAGGTAGATCGCTGGGGGCGGATCAGCACAGATACGCAGTATTTT

J gene: TRBJ2-2
D gene: -
V gene: TRBV30
clone size: few
CDR3 protein: CAWNRQSAGELFF
CDR3 DNA: TGTGCCTGGAATCGGCAGTCCGCCGGGGAGCTGTTTTTT

J gene: TRBJ1-1
D gene: -
V gene: TRBV28
clone size: few
CDR3 protein: CASASGTEAFF
CDR3 DNA: TGTGCCAGTGCCTCGGGCACTGAAGCTTTCTTT

J gene: TRBJ2-2
D gene: TRBD2
V gene: TRBV19
clone size: -
CDR3 protein: CASSAGLAVGELFF
CDR3 DNA: TGTGCCAGTAGTGCCGGACTAGCCGTCGGGGAGCTGTTTTTT

J gene: TRBJ1-5
D gene: -
V gene: TRBV18
clone size: few
CDR3 protein: CASSPGAANQPQHF
CDR3 DNA: TGTGCCAGCTCACCAGGAGCAGCAAATCAGCCCCAGCATTTT

J gene: TRBJ2-7
D gene: TRBD1
V gene: TRBV18
clone size: -
CDR3 protein: CASSPMTGGNTYYEQYF
CDR3 DNA: TGTGCCAGCTCACCCATGACAGGGGGTAATACCTACTACGAGCAGTACTTC

J gene: TRBJ2-1
D gene: -
V gene: TRBV30
clone size: -
CDR3 protein: CAWSRTLNEQFF
CDR3 DNA: TGTGCCTGGAGCAGGACACTGAATGAGCAGTTCTTC

J gene: TRBJ1-1
D gene: -
V gene: TRBV30
clone size: -
CDR3 protein: CAWNQGGTEAFF
CDR3 DNA: TGTGCCTGGAACCAGGGCGGCACTGAAGCTTTCTTT

J gene: TRBJ1-5
D gene: -
V gene: TRBV5-4
clone size: -
CDR3 protein: CASSLDGREDQPQHF
CDR3 DNA: TGTGCCAGCAGCTTGGATGGCAGGGAGGATCAGCCCCAGCATTTT

J gene: TRBJ1-3
D gene: -
V gene: TRBV30
clone size: -
CDR3 protein: CAWSRPGGGGTIYF
CDR3 DNA: TGTGCCTGGAGCCGACCGGGAGGAGGTGGCACCATATATTTT

J gene: TRBJ2-7
D gene: -
V gene: TRBV5-1
clone size: -
CDR3 protein: CASSLGTVDREQYF
CDR3 DNA: TGCGCCAGCAGCTTGGGGACAGTCGATCGCGAGCAGTACTTC

J gene: TRBJ2-7
D gene: -
V gene: TRBV6-1
clone size: -
CDR3 protein: CASTEGHLGEEQYF
CDR3 DNA: TGTGCCAGCACCGAGGGGCACCTTGGTGAGGAGCAGTACTTC

J gene: TRBJ2-1
D gene: TRBD2
V gene: TRBV10-3
clone size: once
CDR3 protein: CAMGTSGRDEQFF
CDR3 DNA: TGTGCCATGGGGACTAGCGGGAGGGATGAGCAGTTCTTC

J gene: TRBJ2-7
D gene: TRBD1
V gene: TRBV6-5
clone size: -
CDR3 protein: CASSTDRFSYEQYF
CDR3 DNA: TGTGCCAGCAGCACGGACAGGTTCTCCTACGAGCAGTACTTC

J gene: TRBJ1-2
D gene: TRBD1
V gene: TRBV18
clone size: -
CDR3 protein: CASSPLFRPETGTNYGYTF
CDR3 DNA: TGTGCCAGCTCACCCCTTTTTCGTCCGGAGACAGGGACTAACTATGGCTACACCTTC

J gene: TRBJ2-1
D gene: TRBD1
V gene: TRBV10-3
clone size: -
CDR3 protein: CAISGQGEWQFF
CDR3 DNA: TGTGCCATCAGTGGACAGGGGGAATGGCAGTTCTTC